The clone carrying this T cell receptor beta chain has just a few counts. Measured with immunoSEQ multiplex PCR; TCRdb has only the in-frame clones, and not every one. The sample carries 15,000 or so clones, 72% recorded once. This specimen belongs to a study of T cells after somatic rescue of genetic block. Sequencing used peripheral blood mononuclear cells (PBMCs). This clonotype was sampled from a boy between 10 and 17 years old.

Here the CDR3 reads CASSSLSTDTQYF. The CDR3 bases are TGTGCCAGCAGTTCCCTTAGCACAGATACGCAGTATTTT. The chain carries TRBV7-3 and TRBJ2-3; no clear D. The CDR3 contains 13 residues. Trimming pared 6 bases from V and 0 bases from J, leaving 7 bases between. CDR1 and CDR2 (germline): SGHTA, FQGTGA. Together with reference TRBV7-3 and TRBJ2-3, the CDR3 gives the full variable domain: GAGVSQTPSNKVTEKGKYVELRCDPISGHTALYWYRQSLGQGPEFLIYFQGTGAADDSGLPNDRFFAVRPEGSVSTLKIQRTERGDSAVYLCASSSLSTDTQYFGPGTRLTVL.